A single TCR beta chain is shown here with its context. This clone was seen just once. Which antigen it targets is not known. No base-level quality is on record; no much larger clone is a single base apart. These data originate in a study of radiotherapy plus CTLA-4 blockade in lung cancer (dated by TCRdb to the late 2010s). Study-level background: Among enrolled patients, 18% had an objective response and 30% to 40% reached disease control. Here is what the overall study found, with its caveats: Increased serum interferon-beta after radiation, together with early dynamic changes in blood T cell clones, were reported to be the strongest predictors of response. After treatment with radiotherapy and ipilimumab, TCR clones that came from tumors expanded in the peripheral blood.

Library creation used the immunoSEQ multiplex PCR assay. Held by TCRdb, this immuneACCESS table contains in-frame sequences only and omits some clones. Under half of the omission traces to an unresolved V gene where checked; the cause of the rest is unknown. The sample records about 90,000 clones, around 86% of which are singletons. Roughly 15% of the sample goes to the ten largest clones. Focal radiation therapy combined with CTLA-4 blockade (ipilimumab) was tested in patients with chemo-refractory metastatic non-small-cell lung cancer. There are 14 amino acids in the CDR3, from cysteine to phenylalanine inclusive. Just CDR3 DNA is preserved here, 42 bases in frame from base 1. Trimming removed 1 base from V and 3 bases from J, leaving 7 bases between the germline ends. The CDR1 and CDR2 encoded by the germline V gene are SGHVS and FQNEAQ.

The rearrangement combines TRBV7-8 with TRBJ1-5; a confident D gene designation cannot be given. This sequence was found in a human donor with non-small cell lung cancer that progressed on radiotherapy plus ipilimumab. Sequencing was performed on peripheral blood, taken from a patient treated with radiotherapy plus ipilimumab. The DNA is as follows: TGTGCCAGCAGCTTAGTTGGGTTCAATCAGCCCCAGCATTTT. It encodes CASSLVGFNQPQHF.